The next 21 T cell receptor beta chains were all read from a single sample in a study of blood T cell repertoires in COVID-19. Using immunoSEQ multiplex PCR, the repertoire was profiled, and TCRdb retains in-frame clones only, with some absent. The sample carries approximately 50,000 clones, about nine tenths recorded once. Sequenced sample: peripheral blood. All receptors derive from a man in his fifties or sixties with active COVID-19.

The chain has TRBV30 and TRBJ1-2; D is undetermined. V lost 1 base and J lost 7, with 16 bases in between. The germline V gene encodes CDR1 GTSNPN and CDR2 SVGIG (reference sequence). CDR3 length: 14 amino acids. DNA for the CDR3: TGTGCCTGGAGTGGGGCCTCAAACCTGGTTGGCTACACCTTC. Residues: CAWSGASNLVGYTF. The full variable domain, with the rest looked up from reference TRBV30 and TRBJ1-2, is SQTIHQWPATLVQPVGSPLSLECTVEGTSNPNLYWYRQAAGRGLQLLFYSVGIGQISSEVPQNLSASRPQDRQFILSSKKLLLSDSGFYLCAWSGASNLVGYTFGSGTRLTVV.

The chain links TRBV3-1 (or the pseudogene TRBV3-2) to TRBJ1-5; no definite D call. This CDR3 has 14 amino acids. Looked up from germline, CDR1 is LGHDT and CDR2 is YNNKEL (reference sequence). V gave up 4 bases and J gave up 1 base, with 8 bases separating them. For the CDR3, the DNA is TGTGCCAGCAGCCTACAGATCAGCAATCAGCCCCAGCATTTT. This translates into CASSLQISNQPQHF.

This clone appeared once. Here the CDR3 DNA reads TGTGCCAGCAGCTTAGAGGGTAACAGGGGAAGTGAAAAACTGTTTTTT. Translation: CASSLEGNRGSEKLFF. The V gene is TRBV7-2, the J gene TRBJ1-4; 7 bases line up with TRBD1. V lost 1 base to trimming and J lost 7 bases; unmatched junction nucleotides: 9. The CDR3 contains 16 residues. Germline CDR1 is SGHTA and CDR2 is FQGNSA. Variable domain in full (rest from reference TRBV7-2 and TRBJ1-4): GAGVSQSPSNKVTEKGKDVELRCDPISGHTALYWYRQSLGQGLEFLIYFQGNSAPDKSGLPSDRFSAERTGGSVSTLTIQRTQQEDSAVYLCASSLEGNRGSEKLFFGSGTQLSVL.

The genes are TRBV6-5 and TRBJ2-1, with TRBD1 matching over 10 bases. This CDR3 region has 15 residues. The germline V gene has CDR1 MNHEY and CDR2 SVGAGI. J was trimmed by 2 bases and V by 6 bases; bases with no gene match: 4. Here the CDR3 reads CASSIGQGAYNEQFF. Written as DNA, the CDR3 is TGTGCCAGCAGCATAGGACAGGGGGCCTACAATGAGCAGTTCTTC.

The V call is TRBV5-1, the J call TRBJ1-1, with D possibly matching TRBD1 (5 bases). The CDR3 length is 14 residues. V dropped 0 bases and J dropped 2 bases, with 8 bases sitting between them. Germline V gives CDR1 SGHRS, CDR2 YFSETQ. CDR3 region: CASSLVGANTEAFF. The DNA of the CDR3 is TGCGCCAGCAGCTTGGTAGGGGCCAACACTGAAGCTTTCTTT.

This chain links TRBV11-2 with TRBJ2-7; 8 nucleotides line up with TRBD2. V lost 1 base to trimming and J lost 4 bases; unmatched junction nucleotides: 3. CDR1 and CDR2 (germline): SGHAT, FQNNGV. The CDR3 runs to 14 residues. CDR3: CASSLGGGFYEQYF. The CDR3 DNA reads TGTGCCAGCAGCTTAGGCGGGGGGTTTTACGAGCAGTACTTC.

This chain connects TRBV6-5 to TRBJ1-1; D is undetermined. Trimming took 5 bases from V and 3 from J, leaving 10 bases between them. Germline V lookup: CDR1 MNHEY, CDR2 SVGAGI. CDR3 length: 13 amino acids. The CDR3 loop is CASSRLADTEAFF. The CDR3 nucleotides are TGTGCCAGCAGTCGGTTGGCGGACACTGAAGCTTTCTTT.

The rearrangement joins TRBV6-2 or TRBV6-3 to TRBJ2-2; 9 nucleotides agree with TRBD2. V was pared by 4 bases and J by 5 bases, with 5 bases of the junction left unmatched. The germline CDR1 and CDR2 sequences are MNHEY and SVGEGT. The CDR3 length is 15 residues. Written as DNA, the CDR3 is TGTGCCAGCAGTTCTCTAGCGGGACGGACCGGGGAGCTGTTTTTT. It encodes CASSSLAGRTGELFF.

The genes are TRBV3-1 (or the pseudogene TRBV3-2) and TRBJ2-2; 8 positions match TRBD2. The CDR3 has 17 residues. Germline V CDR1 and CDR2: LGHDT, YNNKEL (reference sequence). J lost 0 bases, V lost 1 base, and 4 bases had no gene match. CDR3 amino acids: CASSQGHGRANTGELFF. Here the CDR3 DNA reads TGTGCCAGCAGCCAAGGTCACGGGAGGGCGAACACCGGGGAGCTGTTTTTT.

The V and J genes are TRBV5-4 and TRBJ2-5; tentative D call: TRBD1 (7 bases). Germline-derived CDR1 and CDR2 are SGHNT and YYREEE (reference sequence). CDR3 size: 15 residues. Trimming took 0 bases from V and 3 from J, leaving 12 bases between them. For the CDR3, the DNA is TGTGCCAGCAGCTTGGCCAGGGGGGCCAAAGAGACCCAGTACTTC. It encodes CASSLARGAKETQYF.

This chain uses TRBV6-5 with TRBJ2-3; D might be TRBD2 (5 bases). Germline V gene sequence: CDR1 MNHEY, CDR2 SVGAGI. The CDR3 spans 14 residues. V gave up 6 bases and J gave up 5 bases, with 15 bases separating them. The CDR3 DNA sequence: TGTGCCAGCAGGGTGGGTCTCGGAGGAGATACGCAGTATTTT. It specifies CASRVGLGGDTQYF.

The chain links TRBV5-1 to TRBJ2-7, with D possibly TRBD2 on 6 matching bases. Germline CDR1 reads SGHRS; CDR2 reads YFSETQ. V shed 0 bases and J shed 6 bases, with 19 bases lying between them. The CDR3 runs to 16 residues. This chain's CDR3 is CASSLGGRDGLSEQYF. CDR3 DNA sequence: TGCGCCAGCAGCTTGGGAGGGCGGGACGGGCTTTCCGAGCAGTACTTC.

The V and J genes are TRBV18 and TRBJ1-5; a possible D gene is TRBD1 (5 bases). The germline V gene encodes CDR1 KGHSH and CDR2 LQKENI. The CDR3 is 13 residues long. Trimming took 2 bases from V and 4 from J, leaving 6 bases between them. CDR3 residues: CASSPNRNQPQHF. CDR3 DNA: TGTGCCAGCTCACCAAACAGGAATCAGCCCCAGCATTTT.

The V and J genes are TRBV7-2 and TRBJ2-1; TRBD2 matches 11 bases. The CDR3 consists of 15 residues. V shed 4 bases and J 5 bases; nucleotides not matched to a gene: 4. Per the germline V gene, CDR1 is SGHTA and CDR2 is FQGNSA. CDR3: CASSSTSGKNNEQFF. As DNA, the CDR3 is TGTGCCAGCAGCTCGACTAGCGGGAAAAACAATGAGCAGTTCTTC.

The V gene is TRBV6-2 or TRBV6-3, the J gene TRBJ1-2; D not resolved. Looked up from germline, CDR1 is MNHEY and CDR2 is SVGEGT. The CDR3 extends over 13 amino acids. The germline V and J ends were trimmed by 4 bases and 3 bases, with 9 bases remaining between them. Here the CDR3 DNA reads TGTGCCAGCAGTTGGTACCGAGACTATGGCTACACCTTC. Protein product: CASSWYRDYGYTF.

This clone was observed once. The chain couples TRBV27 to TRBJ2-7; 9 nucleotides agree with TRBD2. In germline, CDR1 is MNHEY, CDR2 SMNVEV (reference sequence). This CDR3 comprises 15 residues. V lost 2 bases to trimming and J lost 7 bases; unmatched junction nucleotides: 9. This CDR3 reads CASSLVAGGLGEQYF. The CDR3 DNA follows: TGTGCCAGCAGTTTAGTGGCGGGGGGGCTAGGGGAGCAGTACTTC.

The CDR3 bases are TGTGCCTCTTCTAGCGGGAGCACAGATACGCAGTATTTT. Protein product: CASSSGSTDTQYF. The genes are TRBV6-4 and TRBJ2-3; 8 bases line up with TRBD2. The CDR3 contains 13 residues. CDR1 and CDR2 from the germline V gene are MRHNA and SNTAGT. V lost 11 bases, J lost 0 bases, and 4 bases stayed unmatched.

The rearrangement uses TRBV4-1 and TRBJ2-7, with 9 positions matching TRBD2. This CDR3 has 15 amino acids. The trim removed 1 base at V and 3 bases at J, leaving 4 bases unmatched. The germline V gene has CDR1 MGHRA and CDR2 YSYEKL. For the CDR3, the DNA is TGCGCCAGCAGCCAAGTCTTACTAGCGGGCTACGAGCAGTACTTC. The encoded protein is CASSQVLLAGYEQYF.

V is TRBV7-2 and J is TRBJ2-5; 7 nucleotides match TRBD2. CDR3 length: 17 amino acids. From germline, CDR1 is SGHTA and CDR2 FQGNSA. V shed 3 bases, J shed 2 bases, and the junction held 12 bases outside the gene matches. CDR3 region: CASSLGPGGGGQETQYF. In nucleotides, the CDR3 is TGTGCCAGCAGCTTGGGCCCGGGAGGAGGTGGACAAGAGACCCAGTACTTC.

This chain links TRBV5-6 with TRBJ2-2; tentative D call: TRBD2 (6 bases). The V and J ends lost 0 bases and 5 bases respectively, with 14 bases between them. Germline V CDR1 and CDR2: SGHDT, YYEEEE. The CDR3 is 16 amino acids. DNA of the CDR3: TGTGCCAGCAGCTTGGTGGAGACTAGAATAACCGGGGAGCTGTTTTTT. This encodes CASSLVETRITGELFF.

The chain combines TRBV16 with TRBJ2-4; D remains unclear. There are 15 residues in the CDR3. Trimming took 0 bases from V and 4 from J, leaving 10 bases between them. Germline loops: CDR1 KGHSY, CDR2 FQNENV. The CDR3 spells CASSQSGSPKNIQYF. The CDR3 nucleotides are TGTGCCAGCAGCCAATCGGGCAGCCCAAAAAACATTCAGTACTTC.